This T cell receptor (beta chain) is from a study of T cells in Graves' hyperthyroidism and ophthalmopathy. Looking at the study overall: Before any treatment, at initial diagnosis, peripheral blood was collected. Study-wide results and limits: Stable hyperthyroidism was separated from ophthalmopathy by a model based on 13 V-J features.

Amplification yielded TCR beta CDR3 regions, with RNA transcripts as the source. In the first-round RT-PCR of the TCR CDR3, the HTBI primer set was used. TCRdb processed the multiplex PCR reads anew with MiXCR; each CDR3 protein has one entry. The sample yields about 700,000 distinct CDR3 sequences, approximately 15% seen once. As to this clonotype: Its antigen is unidentified.

With a duration under 2 months, the hyperthyroidism was newly diagnosed in patients aged 18 to 65. The germline gives CDR1 SQVTM, CDR2 ANQGSEA. This CDR3 comprises 12 residues. V shed 7 bases, J shed 3 bases, and the junction held 6 bases outside the gene matches. This TCR was recovered from a woman aged 18-35 years with Graves' hyperthyroidism. The chain employs TRBV29-1 and TRBJ2-7; TRBD1 agrees at 7 bases. Sequences were obtained from blood. CDR3 sequence (DNA): TGCAGCGGCCGGGACAGTTTCTACGAGCAGTACTTC. Encoded protein: CSGRDSFYEQYF.